The 30 T cell receptor beta chains in this list originate from one sample, sequenced in a study of T-cell reconstitution after alpha-beta-depleted transplantation in children. Unique molecular identifiers were incorporated during preparation of the TCRbeta library. TCRdb passed the PCR reads through MiXCR, listing each CDR3 protein once. The sample gives approximately 190,000 distinct CDR3 sequences, approximately 6.8% of which show up once; approximately 4.1% is in the top ten. This sample comprised PBMCs, obtained before TCRalphabeta/CD19-depleted stem cell transplant. These TCRs come from a girl under two years old with combined immunodeficiency, due to receive a stem cell transplant.

This clonotype was seen many times. This sequence joins TRBV7-8 and TRBJ2-7, with TRBD2 matching 8 bases. J lost 3 bases, V lost 2 bases, and 6 bases had no gene match. The germline CDR1 and CDR2 sequences are SGHVS and FQNEAQ. There are 15 residues in the CDR3. The CDR3, as DNA: TGTGCCAGCAGCTTACTGGGACTAGGGCACTACGAGCAGTACTTC. As protein: CASSLLGLGHYEQYF.

This clonotype has at least ten counts. The V call is TRBV13, the J call TRBJ1-4; D is unresolved. The CDR3 sequence is 14 residues long. Germline loops: CDR1 PRHDT, CDR2 FYEKMQ (reference sequence). V lost 5 bases, J lost 8 bases, and 15 bases lay in between. The CDR3 DNA reads TGTGCCAGCAGCAACGGATTGGGGAGCGAAAAACTGTTTTTT. This gives the protein CASSNGLGSEKLFF.

The chain has TRBV6-1 and TRBJ2-5, with D unclear. This CDR3 comprises 14 residues. Trimming took 8 bases from V and 2 from J, leaving 15 bases between them. Germline assignment: CDR1 MNHNS and CDR2 SASEGT. This CDR3 reads CASEMRWGQETQYF. The CDR3 nucleotides read TGTGCCAGCGAGATGAGGTGGGGTCAAGAGACCCAGTACTTC.

J is TRBJ2-2 and V is TRBV6-1, with 10 bases lining up with TRBD2. Trimming removed 10 bases from V and 1 base from J; junction bases left unmatched: 3. This CDR3 is 14 amino acids long. Germline V lookup: CDR1 MNHNS, CDR2 SASEGT. The CDR3 spells CATRTSGNTGELFF. DNA of the CDR3: TGTGCCACTCGGACTAGCGGGAACACCGGGGAGCTGTTTTTT.

This clonotype was detected ten times or more. The chain links TRBV12-3 or TRBV12-4 to TRBJ1-1, with TRBD1 as a possible D gene (6 bases). The CDR3 runs 13 residues. Trimming removed 3 bases at V and 4 bases at J, with 9 bases between. As DNA, the CDR3 is TGTGCCAGCAGTTTCGGGGGGCCCACTGAAGCTTTCTTT. Translating it yields CASSFGGPTEAFF.

Many counts were recorded for this clonotype. V and J are TRBV4-3 and TRBJ2-3; the match to TRBD2 covers 10 bases. Losses at the gene ends were 2 bases for V and 2 bases for J; bases not matched to a gene: 1. The CDR3 has 15 amino acids. Germline CDR1 is LGHNA and CDR2 is YSLEER. CDR3 bases: TGCGCCAGCAGCCAAACTAGCGGGACCACAGATACGCAGTATTTT. Its translation: CASSQTSGTTDTQYF.

This clonotype was seen ten or more times. The chain joins TRBV19 to TRBJ1-3; D is ambiguous. Germline lookup yields CDR1 LNHDA and CDR2 SQIVND (reference sequence). With 5 bases removed from V and 3 bases from J, the gap between germline ends came to 14 bases. This CDR3 region has 15 residues. The CDR3 loop is CASSLVGSDGNTIYF. The CDR3 nucleotides read TGTGCCAGTAGTTTGGTCGGCTCCGATGGAAACACCATATATTTT.

This clonotype was picked up a small number of times. This chain links TRBV5-1 with TRBJ2-2; the match to TRBD1 covers 9 bases. The ends lost 2 bases at V and 5 bases at J; junction bases unmatched: 7. Germline-derived CDR1 and CDR2 are SGHRS and YFSETQ. The length of the CDR3 is 16 residues. The CDR3 sequence: CASSFVGTGLTGELFF. CDR3 bases: TGCGCCAGCAGCTTTGTCGGGACAGGGTTGACCGGGGAGCTGTTTTTT.

The J gene is TRBJ1-2, the V gene TRBV12-3 or TRBV12-4, with TRBD1 identical over 8 bases. CDR3 length: 12 amino acids. V gave up 5 bases and J gave up 5 bases; unmatched junction bases: 1. CDR3 DNA sequence: TGTGCCAGCAGTACAGGGGGATATGGCTACACCTTC. Amino acids: CASSTGGYGYTF.

This clonotype was counted many times. This chain connects TRBV25-1 to TRBJ2-3; D is unclear. Germline CDR1 MGHDK, CDR2 SYGVNS. V was trimmed by 2 bases and J by 2 bases, leaving 17 bases between them. The CDR3 loop spans 17 amino acids. This CDR3 reads CASSEGPHGAPTDTQYF. In DNA form, the CDR3 reads TGTGCCAGCAGTGAAGGGCCCCATGGAGCTCCCACAGATACGCAGTATTTT.

This clonotype was seen repeatedly, ten times or more. The chain links TRBV6-2 or TRBV6-3 to TRBJ1-5, with no clear D. Germline V lookup: CDR1 MNHEY, CDR2 SVGEGT. Trimming cost V 6 bases and J 4 bases, with 13 bases left between them. The CDR3 is 14 residues long. The CDR3, as DNA: TGTGCCAGCAGGCCTTCTTGGGCGAATCAGCCCCAGCATTTT. Protein: CASRPSWANQPQHF.

The chain recombines TRBV11-3 with TRBJ2-5, with 10 bases that match TRBD2. This CDR3 comprises 14 residues. The J segment lost 5 bases and the V segment lost 3 bases, leaving 3 bases of the junction unmatched. In germline, CDR1 is SGHNT, CDR2 YENEEA. The DNA for the CDR3 is TGTGCCAGCAGCTTTCTAGCGGGGGTTGAGACCCAGTACTTC. Translation: CASSFLAGVETQYF.

This clonotype occurred a few times. The rearrangement joins TRBV6-2 or TRBV6-3 to TRBJ2-1, with 10 nucleotides matching TRBD2. The ends lost 6 bases at V and 5 bases at J; junction bases unmatched: 7. The CDR3 has 15 residues. Germline V gene sequence: CDR1 MNHEY, CDR2 SVGEGT. The CDR3 loop reads CASRTLAGVNNEQFF. CDR3 coding DNA: TGTGCCAGCAGGACGCTAGCGGGAGTAAACAATGAGCAGTTCTTC.

This clonotype was seen at least ten times. The chain recombines TRBV6-2 or TRBV6-3 with TRBJ2-3, with D unresolved. The V gene's germline CDR1 is MNHEY and CDR2 SVGEGT. Trimming left V 6 bases short and J 2 bases short, with 12 bases between. This CDR3 spans 14 amino acids. Written as DNA, the CDR3 is TGTGCCAGCAGGACCACTTGGCCCACAGATACGCAGTATTTT. Its protein is CASRTTWPTDTQYF.

This clonotype has just a few counts. The genes are TRBV7-2 and TRBJ1-5; D is unresolved. The length of the CDR3 is 15 residues. The V gene lost 3 bases and the J gene lost 1 base, with 10 bases spanning the gap. Looked up from germline, CDR1 is SGHTA and CDR2 is FQGNSA. The CDR3 DNA follows: TGTGCCAGCAGCTTTGAGCTTTCCAGCAATCAGCCCCAGCATTTT. Protein: CASSFELSSNQPQHF.

Many counts were recorded for this clonotype. The chain employs TRBV29-1 and TRBJ2-7; D may be TRBD2 (6 bases). Germline V CDR1 and CDR2: SQVTM, ANQGSEA. The CDR3 loop spans 13 amino acids. V lost 0 bases and J lost 3, with 9 bases in between. The CDR3 here is CSVEDTGDYEQYF. CDR3 nucleotides: TGCAGCGTTGAAGACACGGGGGACTACGAGCAGTACTTC.

In its sample, this clonotype was seen many times. The chain carries TRBV4-3 and TRBJ1-2; TRBD1 matches 7 bases. This CDR3 is built from 15 residues. J lost 4 bases, V lost 4 bases, and 9 bases had no gene match. Germline assignment: CDR1 LGHNA and CDR2 YSLEER. The CDR3 protein is CASSPETGVIYGYTF. CDR3 sequence (DNA): TGCGCCAGCAGCCCAGAAACAGGGGTAATCTATGGCTACACCTTC.

This clonotype was observed many times. The chain joins TRBV15 to TRBJ2-7, with 10 bases identical to TRBD2. With V trimmed by 6 bases and J by 3 bases, 8 bases remained unmatched. CDR1 and CDR2 from the germline V gene are LNHNV and YYDKDF (reference sequence). The CDR3 runs to 15 residues. The DNA for the CDR3 is TGTGCCACCAGGCTAGCGGGAGAGGGGGACTACGAGCAGTACTTC. Amino acids: CATRLAGEGDYEQYF.

The chain recombines TRBV20-1 with TRBJ2-5; D unclear. V gave up 2 bases and J gave up 2 bases, with 12 bases separating them. The CDR3 has 14 residues. CDR1 is DFQATT and CDR2 is SNEGSKA in the germline V gene (reference sequence). In DNA form, the CDR3 reads TGCAGTGCTAGACGACCACCCTTTCAAGAGACCCAGTACTTC. Translated: CSARRPPFQETQYF.

This clonotype occurred many times. This chain connects TRBV7-3 to TRBJ2-3, with D perhaps matching TRBD1 (6 bases). Between the trimmed V and J ends, which lost 4 bases and 0 bases, there was a span of 11 bases. Germline CDR1 reads SGHTA; CDR2 reads FQGTGA. The CDR3 sequence is 15 residues long. CDR3 bases: TGTGCCAGCAGCTCGACAGGAATTAGCACAGATACGCAGTATTTT. Protein sequence: CASSSTGISTDTQYF.

The sample holds many counts of this clonotype. The gene calls are TRBV18 and TRBJ2-1; the D gene is possibly TRBD2 (6 bases). V was shortened by 5 bases and J by 0 bases, with 17 bases between the two germline ends. This CDR3 has 17 amino acids. CDR1 is KGHSH and CDR2 is LQKENI in the germline V gene. The CDR3 sequence is CASSAAGTFSSYNEQFF. The CDR3 region has the DNA TGTGCCAGCTCAGCCGCCGGGACTTTTAGCTCCTACAATGAGCAGTTCTTC.

The table lists this clonotype with many counts. The chain couples TRBV4-2 to TRBJ2-7, with D perhaps TRBD1 or TRBD2 (6 bases each). Germline loops: CDR1 LGHNA, CDR2 YNFKEQ. This CDR3 is 17 amino acids long. V was trimmed by 0 bases and J by 3 bases, leaving 18 bases between them. This chain's CDR3 is CASSQDRGLRGIYEQYF. The CDR3 bases are TGTGCCAGCAGCCAAGATCGTGGACTAAGGGGGATCTACGAGCAGTACTTC.

There are many counts of this clonotype. The CDR3 DNA sequence: TGTGCCAGCAGTTTTAGAGCAACCTACGAGCAGTACTTC. Translating it yields CASSFRATYEQYF. The rearrangement joins TRBV12-3 or TRBV12-4 to TRBJ2-7; D is uncertain. This CDR3 spans 13 amino acids. Deletions cut 3 bases from V and 2 bases from J, with 8 bases between.

Worth noting for this clonotype: With a much larger clone just one base away, this may be a read error. The chain is built from TRBV28 and TRBJ2-7; D is unresolved. CDR3 length equals 13 residues. Germline V CDR1 and CDR2: MDHEN, SYDVKM. The CDR3 sequence: CTSSFTHLYEQYF. CDR3 nucleotides: TGTACCAGCAGTTTCACTCACCTCTACGAGCAGTACTTC.

This clonotype has at least ten counts. The chain has TRBV15 and TRBJ2-1; TRBD2 matches at 12 bases. The trim removed 3 bases at V and 8 bases at J, leaving 11 bases unmatched. The CDR3 consists of 17 residues. The germline V gene encodes CDR1 LNHNV and CDR2 YYDKDF (reference sequence). The CDR3 spells CATSSELAGGLGDEQFF. For the CDR3, the DNA is TGTGCCACCAGCAGCGAACTAGCGGGAGGTCTTGGGGATGAGCAGTTCTTC.

At least ten counts were recorded for this clonotype. The chain is built from TRBV18 and TRBJ2-5; 7 bases line up with TRBD1. The V gene's germline CDR1 is KGHSH and CDR2 LQKENI. J lost 4 bases, V lost 2 bases, and 1 base had no gene match. CDR3 length: 13 residues. CDR3 sequence reads: CASSPAGGETQYF. The CDR3 DNA reads as TGTGCCAGCTCACCAGCAGGGGGAGAGACCCAGTACTTC.

This clonotype was recorded at least ten times. The rearrangement joins TRBV24-1 to TRBJ2-2; TRBD1 matches 7 bases. V lost 0 bases to trimming and J lost 6 bases; unmatched junction nucleotides: 9. CDR3 size: 17 residues. From germline, CDR1 is KGHDR and CDR2 SFDVKD. CDR3 nucleotides: TGTGCCACCAGTGATTTGAGAGACAGGGAATTCGCCGGGGAGCTGTTTTTT. This gives the protein CATSDLRDREFAGELFF.

This clonotype was counted ten times or more. The V gene is TRBV29-1, the J gene TRBJ1-5; TRBD1 aligns across 7 bases. V shed 3 bases, J shed 4 bases, and the junction held 3 bases outside the gene matches. The V gene's germline CDR1 is SQVTM and CDR2 ANQGSEA. The CDR3 loop spans 13 amino acids. This CDR3 is CSVDRDSNQPQHF. DNA for the CDR3: TGCAGCGTTGATCGGGACAGTAATCAGCCCCAGCATTTT.

In its sample, this clonotype was seen a few times. The chain has TRBV7-3 and TRBJ2-1; TRBD2 matches 14 bases. The CDR3 is 19 residues long. CDR1 is SGHTA, CDR2 FQGTGA, per germline. The trim removed 1 base at V and 3 bases at J, leaving 8 bases unmatched. In DNA, the CDR3 is TGTGCCAGCAGCTTAAAGAGGACTAGCGGGGGGACCTTCTACAATGAGCAGTTCTTC. It specifies CASSLKRTSGGTFYNEQFF.

This clonotype was recorded many times. Here the CDR3 reads CATSEVGGITYEQYF. CDR3 DNA sequence: TGTGCCACCAGCGAAGTCGGGGGGATTACCTACGAGCAGTACTTC. The chain has TRBV15 and TRBJ2-7; the match to TRBD2 covers 7 bases. The CDR3 spans 15 residues. The germline CDR1 and CDR2 sequences are LNHNV and YYDKDF (reference sequence). V was clipped by 5 bases and J by 2 bases; unmatched bases: 9.